These 30 T cell receptor beta chains came from one sample sequenced in a study of cytomegalovirus exposure and HLA in healthy donors. 13 Jbeta primers and 60 Vbeta primers were used for the PCR. Here immunoSEQ multiplex PCR was the method, and the copy in TCRdb shows in-frame clones only, minus some. The sample spans some 150,000 clones; the ten largest clones claim around 2.4%. Sample: PBMCs. These receptors were collected from a woman aged 18-35 years in good health and CMV-seronegative.

This rearrangement joins TRBV6-5 to TRBJ2-7; no clear D. Trimming stripped 3 bases from V and 3 bases from J, with 15 bases between. Germline CDR1 MNHEY, CDR2 SVGAGI. This CDR3 is 15 amino acids long. The CDR3 region is CASSYSQKQGYEQYF. CDR3 nucleotides: TGTGCCAGCAGTTATAGCCAGAAACAAGGCTACGAGCAGTACTTC.

The CDR3 nucleotides are TGTGCCAGCAGTGCAGGGTTAGGGGGCTACACCTTC. Translating it yields CASSAGLGGYTF. The chain links TRBV6-1 to TRBJ1-2; TRBD1 is a possible D gene (5 bases). CDR1 is MNHNS and CDR2 is SASEGT in the germline V gene. V was clipped by 4 bases and J by 8 bases, with 11 bases between them. The CDR3 has 12 amino acids.

The chain couples TRBV4-2 to TRBJ2-3, with 7 bases lining up with TRBD2. CDR1 LGHNA and CDR2 YNFKEQ come from the germline V gene. The V segment lost 2 bases and the J segment 6 bases; nucleotides outside the gene matches: 5. The CDR3 spans 14 residues. The CDR3 nucleotides are TGTGCCAGCAGCCAATCTAGCGGTTATGATACGCAGTATTTT. Translated, it gives CASSQSSGYDTQYF.

The chain joins TRBV25-1 to TRBJ2-3; D ambiguous. Germline V gives CDR1 MGHDK, CDR2 SYGVNS. The V end was cut by 6 bases, the J end by 0 bases, with 7 bases between. The CDR3 has 13 amino acids. The DNA for the CDR3 is TGTGCCAGCAGCGTACTTAGCACAGATACGCAGTATTTT. Its translation: CASSVLSTDTQYF. The full variable domain, in which reference TRBV25-1 and TRBJ2-3 provide the parts outside the CDR3, is EADIYQTPRYLVIGTGKKITLECSQTMGHDKMYWYQQDPGMELHLIHYSYGVNSTEKGDLSSESTVSRIRTEHFPLTLESARPSHTSQYLCASSVLSTDTQYFGPGTRLTVL.

This CDR3 is CASSYRDRSFF. CDR3 coding DNA: TGTGCCAGCAGTTACCGGGACAGGTCTTTCTTT. The J gene is TRBJ1-1, the V gene TRBV6-5; 8 nucleotides agree with TRBD1. Germline V gene lookup returns CDR1 MNHEY and CDR2 SVGAGI. The ends lost 2 bases at V and 12 bases at J; junction bases unmatched: 2. The CDR3 has 11 residues.

The chain combines TRBV11-2 with TRBJ2-7; D is perhaps TRBD2 (7 bases). CDR3 length equals 14 residues. V was trimmed by 1 base and J by 6 bases, leaving 13 bases between them. The V gene's germline CDR1 is SGHAT and CDR2 FQNNGV. In DNA form, the CDR3 reads TGTGCCAGCAGCTTAGGGGGGGGCCGAAGCGAGCAGTACTTC. Translated: CASSLGGGRSEQYF. The variable domain in full, completed from reference TRBV11-2 and TRBJ2-7, reads EAGVAQSPRYKIIEKRQSVAFWCNPISGHATLYWYQQILGQGPKLLIQFQNNGVVDDSQLPKDRFSAERLKGVDSTLKIQPAKLEDSAVYLCASSLGGGRSEQYFGPGTRLTVT.

The rearrangement uses TRBV6-5 and TRBJ1-4; D call uncertain. The CDR3 is 13 residues long. Germline-derived CDR1 and CDR2 are MNHEY and SVGAGI. V lost 6 bases and J 13 bases, leaving 18 bases between the germline ends. The CDR3 DNA is TGTGCCAGCAGCCCCGGAAGCGGCCGCGGACTGTTTTTT. It translates to CASSPGSGRGLFF.

The chain combines TRBV15 with TRBJ2-1; D is unclear. This CDR3 has 12 residues. Germline V CDR1 and CDR2: LNHNV, YYDKDF (reference sequence). V was cut by 0 bases and J by 13 bases, with 10 bases left in between. The CDR3 region is CATSRDQFIQFF. The CDR3 nucleotides read TGTGCCACCAGCAGAGACCAATTCATTCAGTTCTTC.

The chain uses TRBV30 and TRBJ2-1; 7 bases line up with TRBD2. V dropped 3 bases and J dropped 12; count of bases not matched to a gene: 14. Germline V gives CDR1 GTSNPN, CDR2 SVGIG (reference sequence). This CDR3 comprises 14 residues. This chain's CDR3 is CAWRAAGRNKGQFF. Here the CDR3 DNA reads TGTGCCTGGAGGGCCGCCGGGAGGAATAAAGGGCAGTTCTTC.

V and J are TRBV7-9 and TRBJ2-5; D might be TRBD1 (5 bases). Germline lookup yields CDR1 SEHNR and CDR2 FQNEAQ (reference sequence). CDR3 length: 13 amino acids. Deletions cut 9 bases from V and 3 bases from J, with 14 bases between. CDR3 in DNA: TGTGCCAGTATTGGGGCCGGAAAAGAGACCCAGTACTTC. Its protein is CASIGAGKETQYF.

The chain uses TRBV7-8 and TRBJ1-2; the D gene is possibly TRBD1 (6 bases). This CDR3 is built from 17 residues. The germline gives CDR1 SGHVS, CDR2 FQNEAQ. V was trimmed by 1 base and J by 1 base, leaving 16 bases between them. DNA of the CDR3: TGTGCCAGCAGCTTAGATGACAGGTTGTTATATAACTATGGCTACACCTTC. Translation gives CASSLDDRLLYNYGYTF.

The V gene is TRBV6-5, the J gene TRBJ1-5; unclear D gene. The germline V and J ends were trimmed by 0 bases and 7 bases, with 7 bases remaining between them. The CDR3 has 13 amino acids. Germline V gene data show CDR1 as MNHEY and CDR2 as SVGAGI. The DNA of the CDR3 is TGTGCCAGCAGTTACTCTGCTATGCAGCCCCAGCATTTT. Translated: CASSYSAMQPQHF.

This rearrangement joins TRBV19 to TRBJ2-5, with a weak D call TRBD2 (5 bases). The CDR3 spans 14 residues. The V gene lost 6 bases and the J gene lost 7 bases, with 18 bases spanning the gap. Germline values: CDR1 LNHDA, CDR2 SQIVND (reference sequence). CDR3 amino acids: CASRGREKDRTQYF. CDR3 nucleotides: TGTGCCAGTAGGGGGAGAGAAAAGGATAGGACCCAGTACTTC.

The chain recombines TRBV18 with TRBJ2-3; 10 bases are shared with TRBD2. The CDR3 totals 14 residues. J was trimmed by 6 bases and V by 2 bases; bases with no gene match: 2. CDR1 is KGHSH and CDR2 is LQKENI in the germline V gene. The CDR3 spells CASSPGTSVDTQYF. CDR3 coding DNA: TGTGCCAGCTCACCAGGGACTAGCGTGGATACGCAGTATTTT.

The J gene is TRBJ2-7, the V gene TRBV19, with D possibly TRBD2 on 6 matching bases. The germline V gene has CDR1 LNHDA and CDR2 SQIVND (reference sequence). Trimming shortened V by 8 bases and J by 2 bases, and 13 bases separated the two germline ends. This CDR3 has 13 residues. This chain's CDR3 is CASSISGAYEQYF. Written as DNA, the CDR3 is TGTGCCAGTTCTATTAGCGGAGCCTACGAGCAGTACTTC. Drawing the rest from reference TRBV19 and TRBJ2-7, the complete variable domain is DGGITQSPKYLFRKEGQNVTLSCEQNLNHDAMYWYRQDPGQGLRLIYYSQIVNDFQKGDIAEGYSVSREKKESFPLTVTSAQKNPTAFYLCASSISGAYEQYFGPGTRLTVT.

The J gene is TRBJ2-3, the V gene TRBV7-9; TRBD1 matches at 11 bases. V lost 1 base and J lost 1; bases outside the gene matches: 4. This CDR3 contains 17 residues. CDR1 and CDR2 from the germline V gene are SEHNR and FQNEAQ (reference sequence). CDR3 nucleotide sequence: TGTGCCAGCAGCTTAGGACTGGGACAGGGGGGCACAGATACGCAGTATTTT. Translated: CASSLGLGQGGTDTQYF.

This chain links TRBV9 with TRBJ2-1, with 7 bases lining up with TRBD2. Trimming removed 0 bases from V and 6 bases from J; junction bases left unmatched: 3. This CDR3 contains 14 residues. CDR1 is SGDLS, CDR2 YYNGEE, per germline. In DNA form, the CDR3 reads TGTGCCAGCAGCGTAGGCGCGGGAGTCAATGAGCAGTTCTTC. This gives the protein CASSVGAGVNEQFF.

The V gene is TRBV10-3, the J gene TRBJ1-2; tentatively, D is TRBD1 (5 bases). V dropped 3 bases and J dropped 4 bases, with 9 bases sitting between them. The CDR3 covers 13 residues. Germline CDR1 is ENHRY and CDR2 is SYGVKD. The CDR3 DNA reads as TGTGCCATCAGTGAAGGGGACTCCTATGGCTACACCTTC. Translated, it gives CAISEGDSYGYTF.

The V and J genes are TRBV2 and TRBJ2-1, with TRBD2 matching over 12 bases. V was clipped by 8 bases and J by 15 bases; unmatched bases: 14. This CDR3 has 14 amino acids. The germline gives CDR1 SNHLY, CDR2 FYNNEI. The CDR3: CASQDLAGGGSTFF. CDR3 nucleotides: TGTGCCAGCCAAGACCTAGCGGGAGGGGGGTCGACGTTCTTC.

The V gene is TRBV12-5, the J gene TRBJ2-3; perhaps TRBD2 as D (7 bases). The CDR3 spans 20 residues. The V gene lost 0 bases and the J gene lost 1 base, with 23 bases spanning the gap. Germline lookup yields CDR1 LGHNT and CDR2 FRNRAP. CDR3 nucleotides: TGTGCTAGTGGTTTGGTAATCGGACCCCTACGGGGGGCTCGCACAGATACGCAGTATTTT. Its protein product is CASGLVIGPLRGARTDTQYF.

The gene calls are TRBV6-5 and TRBJ2-7; TRBD1 might be the D (5 bases). Germline V gives CDR1 MNHEY, CDR2 SVGAGI. The V gene lost 0 bases and the J gene lost 1 base, with 10 bases spanning the gap. The CDR3 has 15 residues. This chain's CDR3 is CASSYSRQGSYEQYF. The CDR3 DNA follows: TGTGCCAGCAGTTACTCGAGGCAGGGATCCTACGAGCAGTACTTC.

This chain joins TRBV2 and TRBJ1-4; D might be TRBD1 (5 bases). V lost 8 bases, J lost 6 bases, and 16 bases lay in between. From germline, CDR1 is SNHLY and CDR2 FYNNEI. The CDR3 covers 14 residues. CDR3 amino acids: CASDTSRGDEKLFF. The CDR3 DNA reads as TGTGCCAGCGACACATCCCGGGGGGATGAAAAACTGTTTTTT.

The rearrangement joins TRBV14 to TRBJ2-7, with a weak D call TRBD1 (6 bases). Germline V gene sequence: CDR1 SGHDN, CDR2 FVKESK. The CDR3 runs 16 residues. V lost 2 bases, J lost 0 bases, and 14 bases lay in between. The CDR3 region is CASSQTQGLSSYEQYV. CDR3 in DNA: TGTGCCAGCAGCCAAACACAGGGCCTGAGCTCCTACGAGCAGTACGTC.

The chain has TRBV9 and TRBJ1-2, with D maybe TRBD1 (6 bases). The CDR3 totals 14 residues. Per germline, CDR1 SGDLS and CDR2 YYNGEE. Trimming pared 3 bases from V and 6 bases from J, leaving 15 bases between. CDR3 protein: CASSGSQGPHGYTF. Here the CDR3 DNA reads TGTGCCAGCAGCGGTTCACAGGGACCCCATGGCTACACCTTC.

The rearrangement links TRBV4-2 to TRBJ2-1; 7 bases are a match to TRBD2. The CDR3 covers 21 residues. Germline V CDR1 and CDR2: LGHNA, YNFKEQ. V was clipped by 2 bases and J by 8 bases; unmatched bases: 27. CDR3 amino acids: CASSQFPGTTLEWEGWDEQFF. CDR3 DNA: TGTGCCAGCAGCCAATTCCCCGGTACGACGTTAGAGTGGGAGGGATGGGATGAGCAGTTCTTC.

This chain links TRBV4-1 with TRBJ1-5; D is unresolved. The CDR3 length is 13 residues. CDR1 and CDR2 (germline): MGHRA, YSYEKL. V was clipped by 0 bases and J by 10 bases, with 10 bases between them. The CDR3: CASSQERGRPQHF. The DNA of the CDR3 is TGCGCCAGCAGCCAAGAACGGGGAAGACCCCAGCATTTT.

V usage is TRBV5-1 and J usage is TRBJ1-2, with D perhaps matching TRBD1 (5 bases). The ends were cut back, 2 bases at V and 3 bases at J, with 11 bases in the middle. Germline CDR1 reads SGHRS; CDR2 reads YFSETQ. The CDR3 contains 14 residues. The chain's CDR3 is CASSFQGGDYGYTF. The CDR3 nucleotides read TGCGCCAGCAGCTTCCAGGGCGGCGACTATGGCTACACCTTC. Together with reference TRBV5-1 and TRBJ1-2, the CDR3 gives the full variable domain: KAGVTQTPRYLIKTRGQQVTLSCSPISGHRSVSWYQQTPGQGLQFLFEYFSETQRNKGNFPGRFSGRQFSNSRSEMNVSTLELGDSALYLCASSFQGGDYGYTFGSGTRLTVV.

The rearrangement joins TRBV30 to TRBJ2-1, with no clear D. This CDR3 spans 15 amino acids. CDR1 and CDR2 (germline): GTSNPN, SVGIG (reference sequence). V was cut by 5 bases and J by 5 bases, with 19 bases left in between. The CDR3 sequence is CAWGQVVSIHNEQFF. In DNA, the CDR3 is TGTGCCTGGGGTCAGGTGGTGTCTATTCACAATGAGCAGTTCTTC.

V gene TRBV19 combines with J gene TRBJ1-2; a weak D match, TRBD1 (5 bases). V was clipped by 2 bases and J by 2 bases, with 12 bases between them. The CDR3 runs 15 residues. Germline V gives CDR1 LNHDA, CDR2 SQIVND (reference sequence). The CDR3 here is CASSITGGINYGYTF. The DNA of the CDR3 is TGTGCCAGTAGTATAACGGGGGGGATCAACTATGGCTACACCTTC.

The rearrangement uses TRBV6-5 and TRBJ1-2; D is possibly TRBD1 (6 bases). V was cut by 6 bases and J by 0 bases, with 11 bases left in between. Germline V CDR1 and CDR2: MNHEY, SVGAGI. The CDR3 is made up of 14 amino acids. The CDR3 loop is CASRKTGANYGYTF. CDR3 bases: TGTGCCAGCAGAAAGACAGGAGCTAACTATGGCTACACCTTC.